Listed here are 6 T cell receptor beta chains from one sample, sequenced in a study of vaccination effects on CD4 cells after COVID-19. Which antigens these TCRs recognize remains unknown. Under the ViraFEST assay, PBMC were stimulated with viral peptide pools so that antigen-specific CD4+ T cells expanded. Sequencing was performed afterwards. Culturing for ten to eleven days preceded CD4+ T cell isolation. It was two doses of either the BNT162b2 or mRNA-1273 vaccine that participants received. Profiled with immunoSEQ multiplex PCR; TCRdb holds only in-frame clones, not every one. The sample consists of 40,000 to 50,000 clones, around 70% of them appearing once. The sample in question was CD4+ T cells from PBMCs cultured with HCoV-OC43 spike peptides, obtained after COVID-19 vaccination. Subset described: HCoV-OC43 spike overlapping peptide pool stimulation. The receptors here all came from a human donor who received a COVID-19 vaccine.

This chain links TRBV6-5 with TRBJ2-1; the match to TRBD1 covers 11 bases. The germline V gene has CDR1 MNHEY and CDR2 SVGAGI. With 7 bases clipped from V and 7 bases from J, the junction kept 6 bases outside the gene matches. The CDR3 is made up of 14 amino acids. The CDR3 region is CASNRDRGSNEQFF. CDR3 DNA sequence: TGTGCCAGCAATCGGGACAGGGGGTCTAATGAGCAGTTCTTC.

Here the CDR3 DNA reads TGTGCCAGCAGCTTAGGGGCGACAGGCAATCAGCCCCAGCATTTT. Protein product: CASSLGATGNQPQHF. V usage is TRBV7-9 and J usage is TRBJ1-5, with D maybe TRBD1 (5 bases). The CDR3 loop spans 15 amino acids. CDR1 SEHNR and CDR2 FQNEAQ come from the germline V gene (reference sequence). V lost 1 base, J lost 2 bases, and 9 bases lay in between.

The chain links TRBV7-6 to TRBJ2-1, with D tentatively TRBD2 (6 bases). The CDR3 has 15 residues. V shed 3 bases and J shed 4 bases, with 13 bases lying between them. Germline CDR1 and CDR2: SGHVS and FNYEAQ. The CDR3 spells CASSFTGTEYNEQFF. The CDR3 DNA is TGTGCCAGCAGCTTTACCGGGACTGAGTACAATGAGCAGTTCTTC.

V is TRBV30 and J is TRBJ1-3; D gene uncertain. The germline V gene encodes CDR1 GTSNPN and CDR2 SVGIG (reference sequence). V gave up 0 bases and J gave up 4 bases, with 7 bases separating them. This CDR3 is 13 amino acids long. The CDR3 sequence: CAWSVITGNTIYF. The DNA for the CDR3 is TGTGCCTGGAGTGTAATAACGGGAAACACCATATATTTT.

Judged by abundance, this clone is medium-sized (0.01 to 0.1%). The rearrangement joins TRBV6-5 to TRBJ2-1; possible D gene TRBD2, 6 bases. The CDR3 sequence is 15 residues long. V was cut by 0 bases and J by 0 bases, with 6 bases left in between. The V gene's germline CDR1 is MNHEY and CDR2 SVGAGI. The CDR3 DNA reads TGTGCCAGCAGTTACTCGACTAGCTCCTACAATGAGCAGTTCTTC. It encodes CASSYSTSSYNEQFF.

The chain links TRBV5-8 to TRBJ2-1, with 8 bases lining up with TRBD1. This CDR3 comprises 16 residues. V was clipped by 2 bases and J by 1 base; unmatched bases: 5. CDR1 and CDR2 (germline): SGHTS, YDEGEE. The CDR3 DNA sequence: TGTGCCAGCAGCTTCTTCCAGGGGGCTTCCTACAATGAGCAGTTCTTC. Its translation is CASSFFQGASYNEQFF.